Following are 16 T cell receptor beta chains from one sample sequenced in a study of T cell changes during pregnancy in multiple sclerosis. TCRdb's table, derived via immunoSEQ multiplex PCR, lists solely in-frame clones and lacks some. The sample yields fewer than 50,000 clones, roughly 94% seen once. Sample: CD4+ T cells from peripheral blood mononuclear cells, taken in the third trimester of pregnancy. Source of these receptors: a female donor with multiple sclerosis, enrolled in a pregnancy study.

V is TRBV4-1 and J is TRBJ1-2; D remains unclear. The CDR3 has 13 residues. V lost 2 bases and J 4 bases, leaving 8 bases between the germline ends. Germline V lookup: CDR1 MGHRA, CDR2 YSYEKL. The CDR3 bases are TGCGCCAGCAGCCAAAGGGAGCTCTATGGCTACACCTTC. Translated, it gives CASSQRELYGYTF.

CDR3 loop: CASSLMTGTNEKLFF. As DNA, the CDR3 is TGTGCCAGCAGCTTAATGACAGGGACTAATGAAAAACTGTTTTTT. The chain recombines TRBV7-9 with TRBJ1-4; 7 nucleotides align to TRBD1. The CDR3 totals 15 residues. With 2 bases clipped from V and 2 bases from J, the junction kept 2 bases outside the gene matches. Germline CDR1 reads SEHNR; CDR2 reads FQNEAQ (reference sequence).

The chain employs TRBV29-1 and TRBJ1-2; tentative D call: TRBD1 (5 bases). V lost 8 bases, J lost 4 bases, and 14 bases lay in between. This CDR3 region has 12 residues. Per the germline V gene, CDR1 is SQVTM and CDR2 is ANQGSEA. CDR3: CSPPAGGYGYTF. The CDR3 nucleotides read TGCAGCCCCCCGGCGGGGGGCTATGGCTACACCTTC.

The genes are TRBV7-9 and TRBJ2-2; 7 bases line up with TRBD1. CDR3 size: 16 residues. Germline V CDR1 and CDR2: SEHNR, FQNEAQ (reference sequence). The V segment lost 5 bases and the J segment 1 base; nucleotides outside the gene matches: 7. The CDR3 is CASSPWDRRNTGELFF. CDR3 nucleotides: TGTGCCAGCAGCCCATGGGACAGACGGAACACCGGGGAGCTGTTTTTT. Complete variable domain (other parts from reference TRBV7-9 and TRBJ2-2): DTGVSQNPRHKITKRGQNVTFRCDPISEHNRLYWYRQTLGQGPEFLTYFQNEAQLEKSRLLSDRFSAERPKGSFSTLEIQRTEQGDSAMYLCASSPWDRRNTGELFFGEGSRLTVL.

The J gene is TRBJ2-3, the V gene TRBV30; TRBD1 might be the D (6 bases). Germline V gives CDR1 GTSNPN, CDR2 SVGIG (reference sequence). The CDR3 has 14 amino acids. Trimming left V 0 bases short and J 5 bases short, with 12 bases between. CDR3 DNA sequence: TGTGCCTGGAGTGTAGGTGGGGGCCAAGATACGCAGTATTTT. This encodes CAWSVGGGQDTQYF.

The J gene is TRBJ2-5, the V gene TRBV4-3, with TRBD2 matching over 7 bases. Germline V gene lookup returns CDR1 LGHNA and CDR2 YSLEER. V lost 2 bases and J lost 4; bases outside the gene matches: 7. The length of the CDR3 is 15 residues. The CDR3 reads CASSQRGETGETQYF. The CDR3 nucleotides are TGCGCCAGCAGCCAACGGGGGGAAACGGGAGAGACCCAGTACTTC.

The chain links TRBV5-1 to TRBJ2-7, with TRBD1 matching 10 bases. With 3 bases clipped from V and 3 bases from J, the junction kept 3 bases outside the gene matches. CDR1 and CDR2 (germline): SGHRS, YFSETQ. The CDR3 spans 14 residues. The CDR3 DNA sequence: TGCGCCAGCAGCTCGGGACAGGGGAACTACGAGCAGTACTTC. This translates into CASSSGQGNYEQYF.

This sequence joins TRBV4-1 and TRBJ2-1, with TRBD1 matching 9 bases. Germline values: CDR1 MGHRA, CDR2 YSYEKL. Trimming removed 4 bases from V and 6 bases from J; junction bases left unmatched: 7. The CDR3 covers 15 residues. This chain's CDR3 is CASSLRDRDGNEQFF. The CDR3 DNA is TGCGCCAGCAGCCTCCGGGACAGGGACGGCAATGAGCAGTTCTTC.

The genes are TRBV2 and TRBJ1-2, with D maybe TRBD1 (5 bases). The CDR3 has 11 amino acids. Germline V gene lookup returns CDR1 SNHLY and CDR2 FYNNEI. Trimming removed 9 bases from V and 3 bases from J, with 8 bases in between. The DNA of the CDR3 is TGTGCCAGGGGGGGTGACTATGGCTACACCTTC. Its translation: CARGGDYGYTF.

The chain links TRBV19 to TRBJ1-1, with 8 bases identical to TRBD1. The length of the CDR3 is 16 residues. Germline V gene data show CDR1 as LNHDA and CDR2 as SQIVND (reference sequence). The ends lost 7 bases at V and 0 bases at J; junction bases unmatched: 10. The CDR3 loop reads CASKLQGGPLNTEAFF. The CDR3 DNA is TGTGCCAGTAAGTTACAGGGGGGCCCGTTGAACACTGAAGCTTTCTTT.

The rearrangement uses TRBV15 and TRBJ2-7, with 10 positions matching TRBD2. The CDR3 has 16 residues. Germline V lookup: CDR1 LNHNV, CDR2 YYDKDF (reference sequence). V lost 1 base to trimming and J lost 2 bases; unmatched junction nucleotides: 5. The CDR3 DNA follows: TGTGCCACCAGCAGAGGAGGAGGACTAGCGGCCTACGAGCAGTACTTC. As protein: CATSRGGGLAAYEQYF.

The V call is TRBV6-6, the J call TRBJ1-5, with 10 bases matching TRBD1. Germline loops: CDR1 MNHNY, CDR2 SVGAGI (reference sequence). The V and J ends lost 6 bases and 1 base, in that order; junction bases with no gene match: 3. The CDR3 is 15 residues long. CDR3 residues: CASSWDRGSNQPQHF. CDR3 DNA sequence: TGTGCCAGCAGCTGGGACAGGGGAAGCAATCAGCCCCAGCATTTT.

The chain links TRBV12-5 to TRBJ2-1, with 10 positions matching TRBD2. The CDR3 sequence is 15 residues long. The J segment lost 9 bases and the V segment lost 3 bases, leaving 8 bases of the junction unmatched. Germline values: CDR1 LGHNT, CDR2 FRNRAP. CDR3 loop: CASGFASGGFGEQFF. DNA of the CDR3: TGTGCTAGTGGTTTCGCTAGCGGGGGTTTCGGTGAGCAGTTCTTC.

Points on this clone: Other nucleotide sequences in the sample specify the same CDR3. This chain connects TRBV12-5 to TRBJ1-1, with 7 bases aligning to TRBD1. With V trimmed by 7 bases and J by 4 bases, 9 bases remained unmatched. CDR1 LGHNT and CDR2 FRNRAP come from the germline V gene. This CDR3 is 14 amino acids long. CDR3 in DNA: TGTGCTAGTGCCCGCAGAGGGGGCAGCACTGAAGCTTTCTTT. Translated, it gives CASARRGGSTEAFF. Drawing the rest from reference TRBV12-5 and TRBJ1-1, the complete variable domain is DARVTQTPRHKVTEMGQEVTMRCQPILGHNTVFWYRQTMMQGLELLAYFRNRAPLDDSGMPKDRFSAEMPDATLATLKIQPSEPRDSAVYFCASARRGGSTEAFFGQGTRLTVV.

The gene calls are TRBV28 and TRBJ2-2; 9 positions match TRBD2. This CDR3 contains 17 residues. Losses at the gene ends were 4 bases for V and 4 bases for J; bases not matched to a gene: 10. Germline CDR1 MDHEN, CDR2 SYDVKM. The CDR3 here is CASSSGGLAGLTGELFF. The CDR3 region has the DNA TGTGCCAGCAGTTCAGGAGGGCTAGCGGGACTCACCGGGGAGCTGTTTTTT.

V and J are TRBV7-9 and TRBJ1-1; a weak D match, TRBD1 (6 bases). Germline CDR1 is SEHNR and CDR2 is FQNEAQ (reference sequence). V dropped 1 base and J dropped 4 bases, with 10 bases sitting between them. The CDR3 covers 14 residues. CDR3 region: CASSLVQGGTEAFF. The CDR3 coding sequence is TGTGCCAGCAGCTTAGTACAGGGCGGCACTGAAGCTTTCTTT.